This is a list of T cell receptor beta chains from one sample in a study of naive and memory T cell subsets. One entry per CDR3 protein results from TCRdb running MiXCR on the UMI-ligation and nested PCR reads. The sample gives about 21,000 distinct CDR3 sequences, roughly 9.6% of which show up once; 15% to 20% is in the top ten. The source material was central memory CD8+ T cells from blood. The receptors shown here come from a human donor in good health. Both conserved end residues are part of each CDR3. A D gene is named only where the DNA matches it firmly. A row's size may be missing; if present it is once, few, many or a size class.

CDR3nt: TGTGCCAGCTCACCGACTTTCGGGCCCTCTGGAAACACCATATATTTT
CDR3aa: CASSPTFGPSGNTIYF
d_gene: .
v_gene: TRBV18
len: 16
j_gene: TRBJ1-3
abundance: .

CDR3nt: TGTGCCATCAGTGATAGGCAGGCCTACGAGCAGTACTTC
CDR3aa: CAISDRQAYEQYF
d_gene: .
v_gene: TRBV10-3
len: 13
j_gene: TRBJ2-7
abundance: .

CDR3nt: TGTGCCAGCACCCCGGGGGGGTACGAGCAGTACTTC
CDR3aa: CASTPGGYEQYF
d_gene: TRBD2
v_gene: TRBV7-8
len: 12
j_gene: TRBJ2-7
abundance: few

CDR3nt: TGTGCCAGTAGTATCCTACTAGCGGGAGACGTTGAGCAGTTCTTC
CDR3aa: CASSILLAGDVEQFF
d_gene: TRBD2
v_gene: TRBV19
len: 15
j_gene: TRBJ2-1
abundance: .

CDR3nt: TGTGCCAGCAGCGTCGCCGGAAGTGGAGGCACAGATACGCAGTATTTT
CDR3aa: CASSVAGSGGTDTQYF
d_gene: .
v_gene: TRBV9
len: 16
j_gene: TRBJ2-3
abundance: many

CDR3nt: TGTGCCAGCAGCCCCCACGTCGGGGGAGGTTCCTACAATGAGCAGTTCTTC
CDR3aa: CASSPHVGGGSYNEQFF
d_gene: .
v_gene: TRBV14
len: 17
j_gene: TRBJ2-1
abundance: .

CDR3nt: TGTGCCAGCAGCAAATCGACCTTGGGACAGGGCAATCAGCCCCAGCATTTT
CDR3aa: CASSKSTLGQGNQPQHF
d_gene: .
v_gene: TRBV21-1
len: 17
j_gene: TRBJ1-5
abundance: many

CDR3nt: TGTGCCAGCAGCCCCTCGACAGGGAGGGATCAGCCCCAGCATTTT
CDR3aa: CASSPSTGRDQPQHF
d_gene: TRBD1
v_gene: TRBV3-1
len: 15
j_gene: TRBJ1-5
abundance: few

CDR3nt: TGTGCCAGCAGCTTGACAGATTCGGAATACGAGCAGTACTTC
CDR3aa: CASSLTDSEYEQYF
d_gene: .
v_gene: TRBV11-1
len: 14
j_gene: TRBJ2-7
abundance: .

CDR3nt: TGTGCCAGCAGTTTATTGGGAGGTAACACAGATACGCAGTATTTT
CDR3aa: CASSLLGGNTDTQYF
d_gene: .
v_gene: TRBV27
len: 15
j_gene: TRBJ2-3
abundance: .

CDR3nt: TGTGCCAGCAGCTCCACAGGGAACAAATACGAGCAGTACTTC
CDR3aa: CASSSTGNKYEQYF
d_gene: .
v_gene: TRBV11-2
len: 14
j_gene: TRBJ2-7
abundance: .

CDR3nt: TGTGCCAGCAGCTGGGAGACAGGGAACACTGAAGCTTTCTTT
CDR3aa: CASSWETGNTEAFF
d_gene: .
v_gene: TRBV5-6
len: 14
j_gene: TRBJ1-1
abundance: few

CDR3nt: TGTGCCAGCAGTTTATTGAGCATTCACAGGGTCACCGGGGAGCTGTTTTTT
CDR3aa: CASSLLSIHRVTGELFF
d_gene: .
v_gene: TRBV28
len: 17
j_gene: TRBJ2-2
abundance: .

CDR3nt: TGTGCCAGCTCACCGCTGGGAGGCAACGACTATGGCTACACCTTC
CDR3aa: CASSPLGGNDYGYTF
d_gene: .
v_gene: TRBV18
len: 15
j_gene: TRBJ1-2
abundance: few

CDR3nt: TGTGCCTCTAAACATCCGGGAGGTAGTGAAAAACTGTTTTTT
CDR3aa: CASKHPGGSEKLFF
d_gene: .
v_gene: TRBV2
len: 14
j_gene: TRBJ1-4
abundance: few

CDR3nt: TGTGCCAGCAGTTTTTGGGGAGACACAAAATACGAGCAGTACTTC
CDR3aa: CASSFWGDTKYEQYF
d_gene: .
v_gene: TRBV12-3/TRBV12-4
len: 15
j_gene: TRBJ2-7
abundance: many

CDR3nt: TGTGCCAGCAGCCAGGGACTGCTAGGCGGGGAGCTGTTTTTT
CDR3aa: CASSQGLLGGELFF
d_gene: .
v_gene: TRBV5-6
len: 14
j_gene: TRBJ2-2
abundance: .

CDR3nt: TGCAGTGCCGAACCGGGGGGCTACCCGGAGCAGTTCTTC
CDR3aa: CSAEPGGYPEQFF
d_gene: .
v_gene: TRBV20-1
len: 13
j_gene: TRBJ2-1
abundance: many

CDR3nt: TGTGCCAGCAGCTTATCAGGCAATCAGCCCCAGCATTTT
CDR3aa: CASSLSGNQPQHF
d_gene: .
v_gene: TRBV7-9
len: 13
j_gene: TRBJ1-5
abundance: few

CDR3nt: TGTGCCAGCAGTACATCAGGGGGCTACTATGGCTACACCTTC
CDR3aa: CASSTSGGYYGYTF
d_gene: TRBD1
v_gene: TRBV6-5
len: 14
j_gene: TRBJ1-2
abundance: .

CDR3nt: TGTGCCAGCAGCTTAACTTTCACCGGGGAGCTGTTTTTT
CDR3aa: CASSLTFTGELFF
d_gene: .
v_gene: TRBV7-6
len: 13
j_gene: TRBJ2-2
abundance: .

CDR3nt: TGTGCCAGCGAAGCGACTAGATTCTCAGATACGCAGTATTTT
CDR3aa: CASEATRFSDTQYF
d_gene: .
v_gene: TRBV6-6
len: 14
j_gene: TRBJ2-3
abundance: .

CDR3nt: TGTGCCAGCAGCCGTACCCTTTCTAGCGCTATATACAATGAGCAGTTCTTC
CDR3aa: CASSRTLSSAIYNEQFF
d_gene: .
v_gene: TRBV7-2
len: 17
j_gene: TRBJ2-1
abundance: .

CDR3nt: TGTGCCAGCAGTTATAGCGGGAGGATCAACGAGCAGTACTTC
CDR3aa: CASSYSGRINEQYF
d_gene: TRBD2
v_gene: TRBV6-2/TRBV6-3
len: 14
j_gene: TRBJ2-7
abundance: many

CDR3nt: TGTGCCAGCAGCTTATGGGCCAATCAGCCCCAGCATTTT
CDR3aa: CASSLWANQPQHF
d_gene: .
v_gene: TRBV7-9
len: 13
j_gene: TRBJ1-5
abundance: .

CDR3nt: TGTGCCAGCAGCTTGGAGGGGAACACTGAAGCTTTCTTT
CDR3aa: CASSLEGNTEAFF
d_gene: .
v_gene: TRBV5-5
len: 13
j_gene: TRBJ1-1
abundance: .

CDR3nt: TGTGCCAGTGGACTATCCGATTTCGAGACCCAGTACTTC
CDR3aa: CASGLSDFETQYF
d_gene: .
v_gene: TRBV6-5
len: 13
j_gene: TRBJ2-5
abundance: many

CDR3nt: TGTGCCAGCAGCTTGACAGGGGGACGGGATACGCAGTATTTT
CDR3aa: CASSLTGGRDTQYF
d_gene: TRBD1
v_gene: TRBV11-2
len: 14
j_gene: TRBJ2-3
abundance: many

CDR3nt: TGTGCCAGCAGCTTGGGTGGAGACCAAGAGACCCAGTACTTC
CDR3aa: CASSLGGDQETQYF
d_gene: .
v_gene: TRBV7-7
len: 14
j_gene: TRBJ2-5
abundance: .

CDR3nt: TGTGCCAGCAGGGACAGCTCCTATAATTCACCCCTCCACTTT
CDR3aa: CASRDSSYNSPLHF
d_gene: .
v_gene: TRBV28
len: 14
j_gene: TRBJ1-6
abundance: many

CDR3nt: TGCGCCAGCAGCCAAGAAATATCGGCTGCAAGCTACAATGAGCAGTTCTTC
CDR3aa: CASSQEISAASYNEQFF
d_gene: .
v_gene: TRBV4-3
len: 17
j_gene: TRBJ2-1
abundance: few

CDR3nt: TGTGCCAGCAGCTGGGACGGCGAGACCCAGTACTTC
CDR3aa: CASSWDGETQYF
d_gene: .
v_gene: TRBV7-9
len: 12
j_gene: TRBJ2-5
abundance: few

CDR3nt: TGCAGTGCTAGAGATCCCGGACAGGGGAACTATGGCTACACCTTC
CDR3aa: CSARDPGQGNYGYTF
d_gene: TRBD1
v_gene: TRBV20-1
len: 15
j_gene: TRBJ1-2
abundance: many

CDR3nt: TGTGCCAGCAGCAAAGACGACACTGAAGCTTTCTTT
CDR3aa: CASSKDDTEAFF
d_gene: .
v_gene: TRBV21-1
len: 12
j_gene: TRBJ1-1
abundance: few

CDR3nt: TGTGCCAGCAGGCTAGCGGGGAGCACAGATACGCAGTATTTT
CDR3aa: CASRLAGSTDTQYF
d_gene: TRBD2
v_gene: TRBV12-3/TRBV12-4
len: 14
j_gene: TRBJ2-3
abundance: once

CDR3nt: TGTGCCAGCAGCCAAGGACTAACAGATACGCAGTATTTT
CDR3aa: CASSQGLTDTQYF
d_gene: .
v_gene: TRBV14
len: 13
j_gene: TRBJ2-3
abundance: many

CDR3nt: TGTGCCAGCAGCTTAGAGTCACAGCAAGAGACCCAGTACTTC
CDR3aa: CASSLESQQETQYF
d_gene: .
v_gene: TRBV7-9
len: 14
j_gene: TRBJ2-5
abundance: .

CDR3nt: TGTGCCAGCAGCTTAGTCCTGCAGGCCCATGGCTACACCTTC
CDR3aa: CASSLVLQAHGYTF
d_gene: .
v_gene: TRBV7-9
len: 14
j_gene: TRBJ1-2
abundance: few

CDR3nt: TGCGCCAGCAGCTTGAGGGGGCCCCCGCTAAACACTGAAGCTTTCTTT
CDR3aa: CASSLRGPPLNTEAFF
d_gene: TRBD1
v_gene: TRBV5-1
len: 16
j_gene: TRBJ1-1
abundance: many

CDR3nt: TGTGCCAGCAGTGAGAGGACGGATGAAGAGACCCAGTACTTC
CDR3aa: CASSERTDEETQYF
d_gene: .
v_gene: TRBV25-1
len: 14
j_gene: TRBJ2-5
abundance: many